These T cell receptor beta chains were read from a single sample in a study of vaccination and CD4 T cells after COVID-19. From the PCR reads, TCRdb called clonotypes with MiXCR, one entry per CDR3 protein. The sample has 20,000 or so distinct CDR3 sequences; 55% to 65% are singletons. The sample was CD4+ T cells from blood, taken after SARS-CoV-2 vaccination. These receptors were taken from a human donor who had recovered from COVID-19. Both conserved end residues are part of each CDR3. The order of the fields is J gene, clone size, V gene, D gene, CDR3 length, CDR3 DNA, CDR3 protein. A D gene is named only where the DNA matches it firmly. Size is stated for part of the rows, as once, few or many counts, or as a class when the clone is expanded.

j_gene: TRBJ2-2; abundance: once; v_gene: TRBV7-3; d_gene: .; len: 16; CDR3nt: TGTACCAGCAGCCAACGATCTGGAGCGAACACCGGGGAGCTGTTTTTT; CDR3aa: CTSSQRSGANTGELFF
j_gene: TRBJ2-1; abundance: .; v_gene: TRBV5-1; d_gene: TRBD2; len: 15; CDR3nt: TGCGCCAGCAGCCCGCTAGCGGGAGGAGACAATGAGCAGTTCTTC; CDR3aa: CASSPLAGGDNEQFF
j_gene: TRBJ2-5; abundance: .; v_gene: TRBV6-1; d_gene: .; len: 11; CDR3nt: TGTGCCAGCTCACTCCAAGAGACCCAGTACTTC; CDR3aa: CASSLQETQYF
j_gene: TRBJ2-7; abundance: few; v_gene: TRBV11-2; d_gene: .; len: 13; CDR3nt: TGTGCCAGACAATTCGGGATGACCTACGAGCAGTACTTC; CDR3aa: CARQFGMTYEQYF
j_gene: TRBJ1-2; abundance: .; v_gene: TRBV7-9; d_gene: TRBD1; len: 17; CDR3nt: TGTGCCAGCAGCCAGGGAGGCTGGGGACAGGGGTTCTATGGCTACACCTTC; CDR3aa: CASSQGGWGQGFYGYTF
j_gene: TRBJ2-7; abundance: .; v_gene: TRBV6-1; d_gene: TRBD1; len: 15; CDR3nt: TGTGCCAGCAGTCAACCGGGACAGGGCTCCTACGAGCAGTACTTC; CDR3aa: CASSQPGQGSYEQYF
j_gene: TRBJ2-3; abundance: once; v_gene: TRBV7-9; d_gene: TRBD1; len: 15; CDR3nt: TGTGCCAGCAGCTCGGACAGGGGCCCTGTCGGCCAGCAGTATTTT; CDR3aa: CASSSDRGPVGQQYF
j_gene: TRBJ2-3; abundance: .; v_gene: TRBV6-1; d_gene: .; len: 16; CDR3nt: TGTGCCAGCCGAAACCGCGGGACAACCGGCACAGATACGCAGTATTTT; CDR3aa: CASRNRGTTGTDTQYF
j_gene: TRBJ2-3; abundance: once; v_gene: TRBV6-5; d_gene: .; len: 14; CDR3nt: TGTGCCAGCAGTTATGGGGGGTGGACAGATACGCAGTATTTT; CDR3aa: CASSYGGWTDTQYF
j_gene: TRBJ2-5; abundance: .; v_gene: TRBV12-3/TRBV12-4; d_gene: TRBD2; len: 15; CDR3nt: TGTGCCAGCACCTTGGGACTAGCGGGAGTAGAGACCCAGTACTTC; CDR3aa: CASTLGLAGVETQYF
j_gene: TRBJ2-5; abundance: few; v_gene: TRBV4-1; d_gene: .; len: 17; CDR3nt: TGCGCCAGCAGCCAGCCCTATCGGGGTGGTGAAGGAGAGACCCAGTACTTC; CDR3aa: CASSQPYRGGEGETQYF